This TCR beta chain is from a study of shared clonotypes between healthy human individuals. Sequenced by immunoSEQ multiplex PCR; TCRdb stores in-frame clones only, minus some. The sample shows about 2.3 million clones, 80% to 95% of them seen only once. To note about this clone: Antigen: not known.

Study-wide points: Naive subsets typically showed greater estimated richness than memory subsets.

This clonotype was sampled from a man between 18 and 35 years old in good health. Some clones in this sample may be carry-over from other donors' samples. The sample was naive CD4+ T cells from PBMCs. Subset meaning: CD45RA+ positively selected.

CDR3 amino acids: CASSMRGDTGELFF. For the CDR3, the DNA is TGTGCCAGTAGTATGAGGGGGGACACCGGGGAGCTGTTTTTT. The chain employs TRBV19 and TRBJ2-2; tentatively, D is TRBD1 or TRBD2 (6 bases each). Trimming removed 3 bases at V and 3 bases at J, with 8 bases between. The CDR3 totals 14 residues. Germline V CDR1 and CDR2: LNHDA, SQIVND (reference sequence). Complete variable domain (other parts from reference TRBV19 and TRBJ2-2): DGGITQSPKYLFRKEGQNVTLSCEQNLNHDAMYWYRQDPGQGLRLIYYSQIVNDFQKGDIAEGYSVSREKKESFPLTVTSAQKNPTAFYLCASSMRGDTGELFFGEGSRLTVL.